Listed below are T cell receptor beta chains from one sample, sequenced in a study of shared clonotypes between healthy human individuals. Method: immunoSEQ multiplex PCR; TCRdb's copy keeps in-frame clones and lacks some. The table records just over 2,000,000 clones, roughly 95% of them present only once. Sample: naive CD8+ T cells sorted from blood. These receptors were collected from a man younger than 30 in good health. Both conserved end residues are part of each CDR3. A D gene is named only where the DNA matches it firmly. The size of a clone is reported for some rows only, either as once, few or many, or as a class for expanded clones.

d_call	clone_size	v_call	j_call	cdr3_aa	cdr3_nt
TRBD1	once	TRBV4-3	TRBJ2-3	CASSQDRDSSTDTQYF	TGCGCCAGCAGCCAAGATCGGGACAGTAGCACAGATACGCAGTATTTT
TRBD2	NA	TRBV11-2	TRBJ2-7	CASSLGLAAPNYEQYF	TGTGCCAGCAGCTTGGGACTAGCGGCGCCAAACTACGAGCAGTACTTC
TRBD2	NA	TRBV5-4	TRBJ2-2	CASSQLAGNTGELFF	TGTGCCAGCAGCCAACTAGCGGGAAACACCGGGGAGCTGTTTTTT
NA	NA	TRBV11-2	TRBJ2-5	CASSLDLRLGGETQYF	TGTGCCAGCAGCTTAGATTTGAGACTAGGGGGAGAGACCCAGTACTTC
TRBD1	NA	TRBV11-2	TRBJ1-4	CASSQQGETNEKLFF	TGTGCCAGCAGCCAGCAGGGGGAAACTAATGAAAAACTGTTTTTT
NA	NA	TRBV19	TRBJ2-1	CASSTITVSSYNEQFF	TGTGCCAGTAGTACTATTACTGTTAGCTCCTACAATGAGCAGTTCTTC
NA	NA	TRBV19	TRBJ2-5	CASSIHGQQETQYF	TGTGCCAGTAGTATACATGGGCAGCAAGAGACCCAGTACTTC
TRBD2	NA	TRBV28	TRBJ2-7	CASSPSGAYEQYF	TGTGCCAGCAGCCCTAGCGGGGCCTACGAGCAGTACTTC
TRBD1	NA	TRBV7-9	TRBJ1-2	CASSLGQGEYGYTF	TGTGCCAGCAGCCTCGGACAGGGGGAATATGGCTACACCTTC
NA	NA	TRBV7-8	TRBJ2-1	CASSLFEGGHEQFF	TGTGCCAGCAGCTTATTTGAGGGCGGGCATGAGCAGTTCTTC
TRBD1	NA	TRBV19	TRBJ2-2	CASKRDRGDNTGELFF	TGTGCCAGTAAGAGGGACAGGGGGGACAACACCGGGGAGCTGTTTTTT
NA	NA	TRBV18	TRBJ2-7	CASSLVGGPYEQYF	TGTGCCAGCTCCCTTGTAGGGGGGCCCTACGAGCAGTACTTC
NA	NA	TRBV7-8	TRBJ2-5	CASSLASEGLGETQYF	TGTGCCAGCAGCTTAGCGTCAGAGGGATTAGGAGAGACCCAGTACTTC
NA	NA	TRBV5-4	TRBJ1-1	CASSLGGDTEAFF	TGTGCCAGCAGCTTGGGGGGAGACACTGAAGCTTTCTTT
NA	NA	TRBV27	TRBJ1-1	CASSIAGANTEAFF	TGTGCCAGCAGCATTGCCGGGGCGAACACTGAAGCTTTCTTT
NA	once	TRBV2	TRBJ1-2	CASSVSRGGQANYGYTF	TGTGCCAGCAGTGTCTCGAGAGGGGGGCAAGCTAACTATGGCTACACCTTC
TRBD2	NA	TRBV18	TRBJ2-5	CASSPRGGRAIQETQYF	TGTGCCAGCTCACCACGAGGCGGGAGGGCCATCCAAGAGACCCAGTACTTC
NA	NA	TRBV6-6	TRBJ2-7	CASTPEGSGYYEQYF	TGTGCCAGCACCCCTGAGGGTAGCGGCTACTACGAGCAGTACTTC
NA	NA	TRBV6-6	TRBJ2-7	CASSYSMGDDYEQYF	TGTGCCAGCAGTTACTCGATGGGAGACGACTACGAGCAGTACTTC
TRBD1	NA	TRBV27	TRBJ2-7	CASSSFYGDRADYEQYF	TGTGCCAGCAGTTCCTTTTACGGTGACAGGGCCGACTACGAGCAGTACTTC
TRBD1	NA	TRBV7-2	TRBJ1-2	CASSSDRTGGAYYGYTF	TGTGCCAGCAGCTCCGACCGGACAGGGGGCGCTTACTATGGCTACACCTTC
NA	NA	TRBV29-1	TRBJ1-2	CSVGGQQYGYTF	TGCAGCGTTGGTGGCCAGCAATATGGCTACACCTTC
TRBD1	NA	TRBV7-9	TRBJ1-2	CASSLTATGGHYGYTF	TGTGCCAGCAGCTTAACTGCGACAGGGGGCCACTATGGCTACACCTTC
NA	NA	TRBV11-2	TRBJ2-1	CASSRGSNEQFF	TGTGCCAGCAGCCGGGGGTCCAATGAGCAGTTCTTC
NA	NA	TRBV7-2	TRBJ2-7	CASSLGGPYEQYF	TGTGCCAGCAGCTTAGGAGGGCCCTACGAGCAGTACTTC
NA	NA	TRBV7-2	TRBJ2-7	CASSLEWGPGYEQYF	TGTGCCAGCAGCTTAGAATGGGGTCCGGGGTACGAGCAGTACTTC
TRBD2	NA	TRBV29-1	TRBJ2-1	CSDLGLADYNEQFF	TGCAGCGATCTAGGACTAGCGGATTACAATGAGCAGTTCTTC
NA	NA	TRBV2	TRBJ2-2	CASSEFEDYLQGGELFF	TGTGCCAGCAGTGAATTTGAGGACTACCTCCAGGGCGGGGAGCTGTTTTTT
TRBD2	NA	TRBV7-9	TRBJ2-5	CASSFWEGETQYF	TGTGCCAGCAGCTTCTGGGAGGGGGAGACCCAGTACTTC
NA	NA	TRBV9	TRBJ2-1	CASSVVAAPLEQFF	TGTGCCAGCAGCGTAGTGGCGGCCCCTCTTGAGCAGTTCTTC
TRBD1	NA	TRBV18	TRBJ2-7	CASSLFGTGVEQYF	TGTGCCAGCTCACTGTTTGGGACAGGGGTCGAGCAGTACTTC
NA	NA	TRBV7-8	TRBJ1-4	CASSTGGESEKLFF	TGTGCCAGCAGCACGGGGGGCGAAAGTGAAAAACTGTTTTTT
NA	NA	TRBV27	TRBJ2-7	CASSQIGLNYEQYF	TGTGCCAGCAGCCAAATAGGACTGAACTACGAGCAGTACTTC
TRBD1	NA	TRBV4-1	TRBJ1-2	CASSQAGTGGHGYTF	TGCGCCAGCAGCCAAGCGGGGACAGGGGGCCATGGCTACACCTTC
NA	NA	TRBV7-5	TRBJ2-7	CARSFGGKTGPGLAGPTYEQYF	TGTGCCAGAAGCTTCGGGGGCAAGACAGGGCCGGGACTAGCGGGACCAACCTACGAGCAGTACTTC
TRBD1	NA	TRBV19	TRBJ1-1	CASSPRTGMNTEAFF	TGTGCCAGTAGCCCCAGGACAGGGATGAACACTGAAGCTTTCTTT
NA	NA	TRBV6-1	TRBJ2-1	CASSELGGYNEQFF	TGTGCCAGCAGTGAGCTTGGGGGCTACAATGAGCAGTTCTTC
NA	NA	TRBV4-3	TRBJ1-1	CASSQDAGADIGTEAFF	TGCGCCAGCAGCCAAGATGCAGGGGCGGATATCGGCACTGAAGCTTTCTTT
NA	NA	TRBV6-4	TRBJ1-1	CASSDRDPYDGTEAFF	TGTGCCAGCAGTGACCGGGACCCCTATGATGGCACTGAAGCTTTCTTT
NA	NA	TRBV27	TRBJ2-1	CASSYNSPFGEQFF	TGTGCCAGCAGTTACAACAGCCCCTTTGGTGAGCAGTTCTTC
NA	NA	TRBV27	TRBJ1-2	CASSWGPGYGYTF	TGTGCCAGCAGTTGGGGCCCGGGTTATGGCTACACCTTC
NA	NA	TRBV4-3	TRBJ2-7	CASSQDVGQGNEQYF	TGCGCCAGCAGCCAAGATGTGGGGCAGGGAAACGAGCAGTACTTC
NA	NA	TRBV27	TRBJ2-6	CASRRLGASSGANVLTF	TGTGCCAGCAGGCGGCTTGGGGCCAGCTCTGGGGCCAACGTCCTGACTTTC
NA	NA	TRBV2	TRBJ2-2	CASSDSSNTGELFF	TGTGCCAGCAGTGACTCCTCCAACACCGGGGAGCTGTTTTTT
TRBD1	NA	TRBV27	TRBJ1-5	CASRSRGGSYSNQPQHF	TGTGCCAGCAGGTCCAGGGGGGGATCTTATAGCAATCAGCCCCAGCATTTT
TRBD2	once	TRBV4-1	TRBJ2-7	CASSQDPGLAGYEQYF	TGCGCCAGCAGCCAAGATCCGGGACTAGCGGGCTACGAGCAGTACTTC
NA	once	TRBV28	TRBJ2-1	CASSFRGSYNEQFF	TGTGCCAGCAGTTTCCGGGGGAGCTACAATGAGCAGTTCTTC
TRBD2	NA	TRBV11-3	TRBJ2-2	CASSQRGTGELFF	TGTGCCAGCAGCCAGCGGGGCACCGGGGAGCTGTTTTTT
NA	NA	TRBV2	TRBJ2-7	CATGHPLSYEQYF	TGTGCCACTGGACACCCCCTTTCCTACGAGCAGTACTTC